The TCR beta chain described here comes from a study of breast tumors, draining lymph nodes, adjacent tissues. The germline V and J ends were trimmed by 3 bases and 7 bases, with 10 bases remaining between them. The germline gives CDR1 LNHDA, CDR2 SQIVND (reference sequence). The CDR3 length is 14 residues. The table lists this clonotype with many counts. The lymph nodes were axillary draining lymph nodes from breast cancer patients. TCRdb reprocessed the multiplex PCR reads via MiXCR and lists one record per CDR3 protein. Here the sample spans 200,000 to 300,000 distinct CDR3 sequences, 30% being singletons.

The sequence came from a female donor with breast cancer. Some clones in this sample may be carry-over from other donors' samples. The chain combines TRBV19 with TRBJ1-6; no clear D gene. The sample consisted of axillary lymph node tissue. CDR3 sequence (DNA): TGTGCCAGTAGTATCTCTCCTTCGAATTCACCCCTCCACTTT. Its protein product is CASSISPSNSPLHF.